There are many counts of the clone carrying this T cell receptor (beta chain). Its specificity is unknown. The time point: newly diagnosed GD, antithyroid drugs for less than 3 months. Generation of the TCR library employed RNA extracted from PBMCs. This record belongs to a study of regulatory T cells in long-lasting Graves disease. The study's findings and limits: Repertoires from persistent disease leaned toward TRBV28, TRBJ1-2 and TRBJ2-5.

V was trimmed by 0 bases and J by 7 bases, leaving 10 bases between them. CDR1 and CDR2 (germline): SGDLS, YYNGEE. CDR3 length equals 13 residues. According to the study, TCR beta libraries were built with iRepertoire HTBI primers and CDR3-region Arm-PCR. One entry per CDR3 protein, called by TCRdb with MiXCR from the multiplex PCR reads. Among roughly 610,000 distinct CDR3 sequences, less than 20% were seen once, and the ten largest hold 15% to 20%. These data were likewise used in another study, on T cells in Graves' hyperthyroidism and ophthalmopathy. From that study: Initially, a first-round RT-PCR of the TCR CDR3 employed the HTBI primer set. Stable hyperthyroidism and ophthalmopathy were separated using 13 V-J signatures.

The source was peripheral blood mononuclear cells (PBMCs), collected at new diagnosis, from a patient treated with antithyroid drugs. The TCR sequence derives from a woman in her 30s with Graves disease. V and J are TRBV9 and TRBJ1-2; D unresolved. For the CDR3, the DNA is TGTGCCAGCAGCGTAGTAACAAGTCCTGGCTACACCTTC. Translation: CASSVVTSPGYTF.